This passage covers 32 T cell receptor beta chains from one sample sequenced in a study of T cells after yellow fever vaccination. MiXCR, run by TCRdb on the 5' RACE reads, gives a single entry per CDR3 protein. This sample has under 200,000 distinct CDR3 sequences; 6% to 7.5% occur once, and the top ten carry 2.5%. The material sequenced was CD4+ T cells sorted from PBMCs, taken more than 4 days after the first yellow fever vaccination. The receptors shown here come from a man younger than 30 who received the YFV17D yellow fever vaccine.

In its sample, this clonotype was seen many times. J is TRBJ1-2 and V is TRBV20-1; D not certain. Germline V lookup: CDR1 DFQATT, CDR2 SNEGSKA (reference sequence). The V and J ends lost 1 base and 7 bases respectively, with 7 bases between them. The CDR3 runs to 11 residues. This CDR3 is CSARVVAGYTF. CDR3 DNA sequence: TGCAGTGCTAGAGTTGTAGCTGGCTACACCTTC.

This clonotype was counted a few times. The chain links TRBV25-1 to TRBJ2-2; TRBD2 might be the D (6 bases). The V gene lost 8 bases and the J gene lost 1 base, with 8 bases spanning the gap. This CDR3 is 13 amino acids long. The germline V gene has CDR1 MGHDK and CDR2 SYGVNS. CDR3 nucleotides: TGTGCCAGCCACGGGGGGAACACCGGGGAGCTGTTTTTT. As protein: CASHGGNTGELFF.

This chain connects TRBV5-4 to TRBJ2-3, with D perhaps matching TRBD1 or TRBD2 (6 bases each). The CDR3 extends over 14 amino acids. V shed 4 bases and J shed 1 base, with 10 bases lying between them. CDR1 SGHNT and CDR2 YYREEE come from the germline V gene (reference sequence). The CDR3 loop reads CASSPGARTDTQYF. CDR3 nucleotide sequence: TGTGCCAGCAGCCCGGGGGCCCGCACAGATACGCAGTATTTT.

In its sample, this clonotype was seen many times. The J gene is TRBJ2-2, the V gene TRBV5-1; D might be TRBD1 (5 bases). CDR3 length: 14 residues. V lost 4 bases and J lost 7, with 14 bases in between. Germline V gene sequence: CDR1 SGHRS, CDR2 YFSETQ. CDR3: CASSQQSQGGELFF. CDR3 nucleotide sequence: TGCGCCAGCAGCCAGCAGTCTCAGGGCGGGGAGCTGTTTTTT.

This clonotype was seen ten or more times. The genes are TRBV4-3 and TRBJ2-2, with a weak D call TRBD1 (6 bases). The germline V gene has CDR1 LGHNA and CDR2 YSLEER. V was shortened by 0 bases and J by 5 bases, with 13 bases between the two germline ends. This CDR3 region has 16 residues. CDR3 DNA sequence: TGCGCCAGCAGCCAAGATATAGACAGGAGAACCGGGGAGCTGTTTTTT. Translating it yields CASSQDIDRRTGELFF.

This rearrangement joins TRBV2 to TRBJ2-3; no clear D gene. The germline gives CDR1 SNHLY, CDR2 FYNNEI. This CDR3 is built from 18 residues. CDR3 protein: CTRSFPYRSGDVLDTQYF. CDR3 coding DNA: TGTACCCGCAGTTTTCCGTATCGCTCCGGCGATGTTCTGGATACGCAGTATTTT.

This clonotype has at least ten counts. V is TRBV12-3 or TRBV12-4 and J is TRBJ1-5; D not resolved. The CDR3 sequence is 12 residues long. Trimming took 3 bases from V and 7 from J, leaving 7 bases between them. As DNA, the CDR3 is TGTGCCAGCAGTTTCCAGCAACAGCCCCAGCATTTT. This translates into CASSFQQQPQHF.

In its sample, this clonotype was seen many times. The rearrangement joins TRBV5-6 to TRBJ2-5, with D perhaps matching TRBD2 (5 bases). This CDR3 contains 15 residues. Between the trimmed V and J ends, which lost 0 bases and 5 bases, there was a span of 14 bases. In germline, CDR1 is SGHDT, CDR2 YYEEEE. The CDR3 DNA is TGTGCCAGCAGCTTGGGGCACGCGGGTTACGAGACCCAGTACTTC. Translation: CASSLGHAGYETQYF.

The table lists this clonotype with many counts. The J gene is TRBJ1-4, the V gene TRBV6-5; TRBD1 might be the D (5 bases). This CDR3 is 15 amino acids long. Between the trimmed V and J ends, which lost 4 bases and 5 bases, there was a span of 14 bases. Germline loops: CDR1 MNHEY, CDR2 SVGAGI. The CDR3 DNA follows: TGTGCCAGCAGTTGGGGAGGGGCGCGGAATGAAAAACTGTTTTTT. Its translation: CASSWGGARNEKLFF.

In this sample, this clonotype turned up a few times. The chain joins TRBV7-2 to TRBJ2-6; possible D gene TRBD2, 6 bases. V was trimmed by 2 bases and J by 0 bases, leaving 11 bases between them. CDR1 is SGHTA and CDR2 is FQGNSA in the germline V gene. CDR3 length: 17 residues. The CDR3 bases are TGTGCCAGCAGCTTATGGGGGGTTGCCTCTGGGGCCAACGTCCTGACTTTC. Protein: CASSLWGVASGANVLTF.

This clonotype has only a few counts. The rearrangement uses TRBV4-1 and TRBJ1-5; tentative D call: TRBD1 (5 bases). V was shortened by 0 bases and J by 1 base, with 13 bases between the two germline ends. Germline values: CDR1 MGHRA, CDR2 YSYEKL. The CDR3 is made up of 17 amino acids. CDR3 nucleotides: TGCGCCAGCAGCCAAGATGTATTGACAGAGAGCAATCAGCCCCAGCATTTT. The encoded protein is CASSQDVLTESNQPQHF.

This clonotype was detected ten times or more. V usage is TRBV5-1 and J usage is TRBJ2-7; D ambiguous. V was clipped by 0 bases and J by 0 bases, with 10 bases between them. Germline CDR1 SGHRS, CDR2 YFSETQ. The CDR3 runs to 15 residues. This CDR3 is CASSLGPETSYEQYV. The CDR3 DNA follows: TGCGCCAGCAGCTTGGGTCCTGAGACCTCCTACGAGCAGTACGTC.

This clonotype was picked up many times. CDR3 region: CASSYYRGAGELFF. The CDR3 DNA reads as TGTGCCAGCAGTTACTACAGGGGGGCCGGGGAGCTGTTTTTT. The chain couples TRBV7-8 to TRBJ2-2, with 8 bases fitting TRBD1. In germline, CDR1 is SGHVS, CDR2 FQNEAQ. J lost 6 bases, V lost 6 bases, and 6 bases had no gene match. CDR3 length: 14 residues.

The chain couples TRBV20-1 to TRBJ2-2; 8 bases fit TRBD2. The length of the CDR3 is 15 residues. Per germline, CDR1 DFQATT and CDR2 SNEGSKA (reference sequence). J was trimmed by 2 bases and V by 5 bases; bases with no gene match: 7. CDR3 loop: CSALRAGGNTGELFF. The CDR3 region has the DNA TGCAGTGCTCTGCGGGCGGGGGGTAACACCGGGGAGCTGTTTTTT.

Only a few counts were recorded for this clonotype. The V and J genes are TRBV10-2 and TRBJ1-5; D remains unclear. Looked up from germline, CDR1 is WSHSY and CDR2 is SAAADI. The CDR3 has 13 residues. V was shortened by 4 bases and J by 5 bases, with 9 bases between the two germline ends. The CDR3 loop reads CASSGIRDQPQHF. The CDR3 region has the DNA TGCGCCAGCAGTGGTATAAGGGATCAGCCCCAGCATTTT.

This clonotype is a singleton in its sample. A read error is possible here, since a much larger clone lies one base away. The chain carries TRBV6-5 and TRBJ2-7; D may be TRBD2 (6 bases). Between the trimmed V and J ends, which lost 0 bases and 4 bases, there was a span of 16 bases. From germline, CDR1 is MNHEY and CDR2 SVGAGI. This CDR3 region has 16 residues. The CDR3 is CASSYSEAGGVYEQYF. CDR3 nucleotide sequence: TGTGCCAGCAGTTACTCCGAAGCGGGTGGGGTGTACGAGCAGTACTTC.

On this clonotype: Just one base apart from a much larger clone, this may be a read error. The CDR3 carries no conserved terminal phenylalanine or tryptophan, so it likely arises from a read error. The V and J genes are TRBV4-3 and TRBJ1-2; D not resolved. The ends were cut back, 0 bases at V and 4 bases at J, with 9 bases in the middle. This CDR3 is 14 amino acids long. CDR1 and CDR2 (germline): LGHNA, YSLEER. CDR3 bases: TGCGCCAGCAGCCAAGATAGACTTACCTATGGCTACACCTAC. It is translated as CASSQDRLTYGYTY.

This clonotype occurred many times. The chain recombines TRBV20-1 with TRBJ2-3; D may correspond to TRBD1 or TRBD2 (6 bases each). The CDR3 contains 11 residues. From germline, CDR1 is DFQATT and CDR2 SNEGSKA (reference sequence). The V gene lost 7 bases and the J gene lost 9 bases, with 14 bases spanning the gap. CDR3 in DNA: TGCAGTGGCCTCGGGGGCTCAACGCAGTATTTT. It is translated as CSGLGGSTQYF.

In this sample, this clonotype turned up many times. The rearrangement joins TRBV18 to TRBJ2-1, with a weak D call TRBD2 (6 bases). Trimming shortened V by 6 bases and J by 10 bases, and 10 bases separated the two germline ends. The V gene's germline CDR1 is KGHSH and CDR2 LQKENI. The CDR3 covers 11 residues. The CDR3 coding sequence is TGTGCCAGCTCCAACCTAGCGGAGCAGTTCTTC. This translates into CASSNLAEQFF.

This clonotype was detected ten times or more. The chain combines TRBV5-1 with TRBJ2-3; possibly TRBD1 or TRBD2 for D (6 bases each). Trimming took 0 bases from V and 6 from J, leaving 14 bases between them. Looked up from germline, CDR1 is SGHRS and CDR2 is YFSETQ. This CDR3 spans 15 amino acids. CDR3 sequence reads: CASSLAVSGADTQYF. CDR3 in DNA: TGCGCCAGCAGCTTGGCCGTATCGGGGGCGGATACGCAGTATTTT.

This chain uses TRBV6-5 with TRBJ2-2; 7 bases match TRBD1. CDR3 length: 17 amino acids. With V trimmed by 3 bases and J by 3 bases, 10 bases remained unmatched. Germline V CDR1 and CDR2: MNHEY, SVGAGI. The CDR3 spells CASSYQTGTRDTGELFF. CDR3 in DNA: TGTGCCAGCAGTTATCAGACAGGGACCAGGGACACCGGGGAGCTGTTTTTT.

The chain recombines TRBV6-5 with TRBJ1-1; D gene uncertain. Trimming removed 6 bases from V and 5 bases from J, with 10 bases in between. CDR1 is MNHEY and CDR2 is SVGAGI in the germline V gene. This CDR3 is built from 12 residues. The CDR3, as DNA: TGTGCCAGCAGGAGTGAGTATACTGAAGCTTTCTTT. It translates to CASRSEYTEAFF.

This clonotype occurred a few times. The chain recombines TRBV7-2 with TRBJ2-2; D gene ambiguous. Trimming pared 1 base from V and 1 base from J, leaving 10 bases between. CDR3 size: 16 residues. Germline CDR1 SGHTA, CDR2 FQGNSA. The CDR3 DNA reads TGTGCCAGCAGCTTAGTGTCCAGGCTGAACACCGGGGAGCTGTTTTTT. The encoded protein is CASSLVSRLNTGELFF.

At least ten counts were recorded for this clonotype. The chain carries TRBV5-1 and TRBJ2-3; 9 nucleotides line up with TRBD1. Germline-derived CDR1 and CDR2 are SGHRS and YFSETQ. The CDR3 has 16 amino acids. The V gene end was trimmed by 5 bases and the J gene end by 3 bases; junction bases not matched to a gene: 10. This CDR3 is CASRPRTGEATDTQYF. As DNA, the CDR3 is TGCGCCAGCAGACCCCGGACAGGGGAGGCAACAGATACGCAGTATTTT.

Many counts were recorded for this clonotype. The chain combines TRBV11-2 with TRBJ2-3, with 7 bases matching TRBD1. CDR1 and CDR2 (germline): SGHAT, FQNNGV. The V and J ends lost 6 bases and 11 bases, in that order; junction bases with no gene match: 11. This CDR3 region has 13 residues. The CDR3 nucleotides are TGTGCCAGCAGGTCCAGCGAGGGGGCCAGGCAGTATTTT. It is translated as CASRSSEGARQYF.

Only a few counts were recorded for this clonotype. This chain uses TRBV6-2 or TRBV6-3 with TRBJ1-5, with a weak D call TRBD1 (5 bases). The CDR3 consists of 12 residues. Trimming took 10 bases from V and 3 from J, leaving 10 bases between them. In germline, CDR1 is MNHEY, CDR2 SVGEGT. CDR3 protein: CATRDLNQPQHF. The CDR3 coding sequence is TGTGCCACAAGGGACCTCAATCAGCCCCAGCATTTT.

In its sample, this clonotype was seen many times. The CDR3 loop is CASSPQGLGQSPLHF. The CDR3, as DNA: TGCGCCAGCAGCCCACAGGGCCTGGGACAATCACCCCTCCACTTT. The chain joins TRBV5-1 to TRBJ1-6; a possible D gene is TRBD1 (6 bases). Trimming stripped 4 bases from V and 10 bases from J, with 18 bases between. Germline V gene data show CDR1 as SGHRS and CDR2 as YFSETQ. The CDR3 has 15 residues.

This clonotype was counted at least ten times. The J gene is TRBJ2-3, the V gene TRBV18; tentatively, D is TRBD2 (6 bases). Trimming shortened V by 3 bases and J by 0 bases, and 10 bases separated the two germline ends. This CDR3 contains 15 residues. Germline lookup yields CDR1 KGHSH and CDR2 LQKENI. The CDR3 loop reads CASSPGGVSTDTQYF. Here the CDR3 DNA reads TGTGCCAGCTCACCTGGCGGGGTTAGCACAGATACGCAGTATTTT.

This clonotype was seen more than once but under ten times. The chain recombines TRBV19 with TRBJ1-5, with D possibly matching TRBD1 (6 bases). V lost 5 bases and J lost 5, with 19 bases in between. The CDR3 extends over 16 amino acids. CDR1 and CDR2 from the germline V gene are LNHDA and SQIVND (reference sequence). CDR3 residues: CASSFQGIGGDQPQHF. For the CDR3, the DNA is TGTGCCAGTAGTTTTCAGGGGATTGGAGGAGATCAGCCCCAGCATTTT.

The gene calls are TRBV27 and TRBJ2-1; D gene ambiguous. The length of the CDR3 is 14 residues. CDR1 is MNHEY and CDR2 is SMNVEV in the germline V gene (reference sequence). Trimming pared 8 bases from V and 5 bases from J, leaving 16 bases between. CDR3 in DNA: TGTGCCAGCCGGCTGGCGTGGGGTCACAATGAGCAGTTCTTC. This translates into CASRLAWGHNEQFF.

Regarding this clonotype: A read error may be the cause here, since a much bigger clone is one base away. This chain joins TRBV10-3 and TRBJ1-5; D unclear. V was shortened by 3 bases and J by 5 bases, with 8 bases between the two germline ends. Germline loops: CDR1 ENHRY, CDR2 SYGVKD. The CDR3 is 13 residues long. CDR3 bases: TGTGCCATCAGTGATGGGGTCGATCAGCCCCAGCATTTT. Translated, it gives CAISDGVDQPQHF.

In its sample, this clonotype was seen a few times. The chain uses TRBV27 and TRBJ1-5; D uncertain. Germline V gene lookup returns CDR1 MNHEY and CDR2 SMNVEV (reference sequence). This CDR3 region has 13 residues. V gave up 0 bases and J gave up 8 bases, with 8 bases separating them. CDR3 sequence reads: CASSLSPLEPQHF. The CDR3 DNA reads TGTGCCAGCAGTTTATCACCACTAGAGCCCCAGCATTTT.